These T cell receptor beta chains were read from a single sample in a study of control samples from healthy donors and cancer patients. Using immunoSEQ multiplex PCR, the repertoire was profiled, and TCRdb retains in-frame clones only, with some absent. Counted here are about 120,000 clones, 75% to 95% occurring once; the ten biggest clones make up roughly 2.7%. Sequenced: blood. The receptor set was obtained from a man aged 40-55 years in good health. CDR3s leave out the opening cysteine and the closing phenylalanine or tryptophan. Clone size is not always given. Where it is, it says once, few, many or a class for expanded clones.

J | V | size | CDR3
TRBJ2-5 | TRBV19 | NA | ASSVSLGQTQY
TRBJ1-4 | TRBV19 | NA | ASSITGASNEKLF
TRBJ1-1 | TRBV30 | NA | AWSVRGLNTEAF
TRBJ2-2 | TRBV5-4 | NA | ASSLGAGGGGWHGELF
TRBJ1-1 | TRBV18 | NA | ASSPVRGWNTEAF
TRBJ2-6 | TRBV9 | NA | ASSGGTGIGANVLT
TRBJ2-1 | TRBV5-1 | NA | ASSLGDREGNEQF
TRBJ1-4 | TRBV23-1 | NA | ASGGTDATNEKLF
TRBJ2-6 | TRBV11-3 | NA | ASSLSGTGANVLT
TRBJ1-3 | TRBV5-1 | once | ASSLVATTVGNTIY
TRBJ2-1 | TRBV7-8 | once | ASSFGTSERNEQF
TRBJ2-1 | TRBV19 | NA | ASSLTGTPTANEQF
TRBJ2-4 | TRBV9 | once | ASSAKGPKNIQY
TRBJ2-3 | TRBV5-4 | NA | ASSLDSGGSTDTQY
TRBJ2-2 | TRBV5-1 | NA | ASRTPNTGELF
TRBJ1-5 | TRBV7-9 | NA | ASSSDGLSNQPQH
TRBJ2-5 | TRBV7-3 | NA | ASSINGGTQETQY
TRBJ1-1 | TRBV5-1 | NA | ASSKDRGGGTEAF
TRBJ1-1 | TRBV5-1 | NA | ASRDAGTEAF
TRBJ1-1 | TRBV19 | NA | ASSIRTGGLGEAF
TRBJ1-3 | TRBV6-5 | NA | ASRPTGGNTIY
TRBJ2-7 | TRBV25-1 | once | ASSGAGRYEQY
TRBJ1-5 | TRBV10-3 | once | AIAQGDQPQH
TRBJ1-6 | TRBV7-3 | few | ASSLRDGYNSPLH
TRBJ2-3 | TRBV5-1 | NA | ASSGPPLADTQY
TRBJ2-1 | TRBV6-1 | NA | ASSGRLAGDYNEQF
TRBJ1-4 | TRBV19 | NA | ASSRNRGREKLF
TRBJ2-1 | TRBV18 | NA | ASSPPSQGFNEQF
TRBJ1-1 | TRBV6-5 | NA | ASSYGVVQGAEAF
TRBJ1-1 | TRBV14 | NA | ASSENRNTEAF
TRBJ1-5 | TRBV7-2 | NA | ASSLYYQPQH
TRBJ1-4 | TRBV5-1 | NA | ASSLEEGTNEKLF
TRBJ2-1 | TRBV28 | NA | ASSPPGLAGAQHEQF
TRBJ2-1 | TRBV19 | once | ASSLRLERHEQF
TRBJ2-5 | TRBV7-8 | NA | ASSRQETQY
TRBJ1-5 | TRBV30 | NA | AWSDQGNQPQH
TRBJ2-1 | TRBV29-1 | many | SVVQGDNSGEQF
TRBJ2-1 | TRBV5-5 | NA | ASRGTEHNEQF
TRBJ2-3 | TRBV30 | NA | AWTPGTTADTQY
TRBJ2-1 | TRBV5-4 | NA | ASSFRLGGGYYNEQF
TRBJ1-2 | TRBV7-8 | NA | ASSSGAGVNRGYT
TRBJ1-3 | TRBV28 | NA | ASSPTGAPGNTIY
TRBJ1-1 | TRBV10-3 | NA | AISLLPGGYTEAF
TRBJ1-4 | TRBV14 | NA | ASSQGPGRLKEKLF
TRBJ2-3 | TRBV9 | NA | ASSVVVTDTQY
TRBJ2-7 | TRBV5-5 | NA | ASSLGAGTGGKISSYEQY
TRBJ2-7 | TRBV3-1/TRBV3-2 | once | ASSRPPTYEQY
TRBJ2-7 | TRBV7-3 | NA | ASSQGQGNNEQY
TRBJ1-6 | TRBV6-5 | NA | ASSYVPGHNSPLH
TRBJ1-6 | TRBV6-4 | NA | ASSLTTGLGSPLH
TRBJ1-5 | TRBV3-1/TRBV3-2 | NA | ASSQSNWGNQPQH
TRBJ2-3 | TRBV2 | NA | ASSESRAGADTQY
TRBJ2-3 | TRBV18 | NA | ASSPLRQVRTDTQY
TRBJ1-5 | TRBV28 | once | ASTPGTGRDQPQH
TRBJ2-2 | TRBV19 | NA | ASSISGGPPGELF
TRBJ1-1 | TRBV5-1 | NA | ASSLGQGLMNTEAF
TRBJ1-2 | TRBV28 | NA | ASSLGENYGYT
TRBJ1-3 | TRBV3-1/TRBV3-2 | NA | ASSPDRAAGNTIY
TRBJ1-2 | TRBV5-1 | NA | ASSLAPGRSGYGYT